This T cell receptor (beta chain) was observed in a study of T cells in Graves' hyperthyroidism and ophthalmopathy. Whole-study context: At initial diagnosis, before any treatment had begun, peripheral blood was obtained.

This clonotype came up a few times. Germline CDR1 reads LGHDT; CDR2 reads YNNKEL (reference sequence). The CDR3 is made up of 15 amino acids. After removal of 4 bases from V and 3 bases from J, the junction contained 9 bases not matched to a gene. From RNA transcripts, TCR beta CDR3 regions were amplified. During a first-round RT-PCR of the TCR CDR3, the HTBI primer set was used. MiXCR, run by TCRdb on the multiplex PCR reads, gives a single entry per CDR3 protein. The table shows 370,000 or so distinct CDR3 sequences, with about 15% occurring only once. This receptor was taken from a woman aged 18-29 years with Graves' hyperthyroidism that later progressed to Graves' ophthalmopathy. Sequenced: blood. The chain links TRBV3-1 to TRBJ2-7; the match to TRBD2 covers 7 bases. The CDR3 loop reads CASSPAGEWGYEQYF. The CDR3 DNA reads TGTGCCAGCAGCCCGGCGGGAGAGTGGGGCTACGAGCAGTACTTC.